The T cell receptor (beta chain) described here comes from a study of OX40 agonist ivuxolimab in advanced cancers. This CDR3 region has 16 residues. V was cut by 5 bases and J by 5 bases, with 21 bases left in between. Germline loops: CDR1 SGHVS, CDR2 FQNEAQ. Some clones are missing from TCRdb's copy, which holds only in-frame ones; the method was immunoSEQ multiplex PCR. The table shows 50,000 or so clones, with roughly 86% occurring only once. The receptor comes from an adult with an advanced solid tumor such as melanoma, head and neck, liver or kidney cancer. The V and J genes are TRBV7-8 and TRBJ1-1; D may be TRBD1 (6 bases). Material: CD4+ or CD8+ T cells sorted from blood, obtained in a trial of the OX40 agonist ivuxolimab. CDR3 nucleotide sequence: TGTGCCAGCAGCCCCGCTGGGGGCTCGGGGGAAACTGAAGCTTTCTTT. Its protein is CASSPAGGSGETEAFF.